The 6 T cell receptor beta chains in this list originate from one sample, sequenced in a study of shared clonotypes between healthy human individuals. Measured with immunoSEQ multiplex PCR; TCRdb has only the in-frame clones, and not every one. Altogether roughly 1 million clones are present, under 80% being singletons, with the ten largest covering approximately 1.5%. Specimen: memory CD4+ T cells sorted from blood. Subset given: CD45RA-negative fraction. The receptor set was obtained from a man aged 18 to 30 in good health.

As to this clone: Other nucleotide sequences in the sample specify the same CDR3. The gene calls are TRBV18 and TRBJ1-1; D gene uncertain. CDR1 and CDR2 from the germline V gene are KGHSH and LQKENI. V lost 1 base, J lost 0 bases, and 3 bases lay in between. The CDR3 spans 13 residues. The CDR3 here is CASSPLLNTEAFF. In DNA form, the CDR3 reads TGTGCCAGCTCACCACTGCTGAACACTGAAGCTTTCTTT.

This chain links TRBV5-6 with TRBJ2-5; tentatively, D is TRBD1 or TRBD2 (5 bases each). Germline V CDR1 and CDR2: SGHDT, YYEEEE. This CDR3 comprises 15 residues. V gave up 4 bases and J gave up 1 base, with 14 bases separating them. The DNA of the CDR3 is TGTGCCAGCAGCGCCCCCGGGACCAGCCAAGAGACCCAGTACTTC. Translation gives CASSAPGTSQETQYF. The whole variable domain, filled in from reference TRBV5-6 and TRBJ2-5, reads DAGVTQSPTHLIKTRGQQVTLRCSPKSGHDTVSWYQQALGQGPQFIFQYYEEEERQRGNFPDRFSGHQFPNYSSELNVNALLLGDSALYLCASSAPGTSQETQYFGPGTRLLVL.

The chain joins TRBV11-2 to TRBJ2-7; 9 bases map to TRBD1. The CDR3 is 15 amino acids. Germline V gene data show CDR1 as SGHAT and CDR2 as FQNNGV. J lost 4 bases, V lost 2 bases, and 6 bases had no gene match. CDR3 DNA: TGTGCCAGCAGCTTACAACCGGGACAGGGTTACGAGCAGTACTTC. This sequence encodes CASSLQPGQGYEQYF.

This clone was observed a few times. The CDR3 reads CASSQVQGAAGELFF. DNA for the CDR3: TGCGCCAGCAGCCAGGTACAGGGGGCAGCCGGGGAGCTGTTTTTT. The rearrangement joins TRBV4-1 to TRBJ2-2; TRBD1 agrees at 9 bases. CDR1 MGHRA and CDR2 YSYEKL come from the germline V gene. After removal of 3 bases from V and 6 bases from J, the junction contained 5 bases not matched to a gene. The CDR3 is 15 amino acids.

This chain connects TRBV30 to TRBJ1-6, with D possibly matching TRBD1 (6 bases). The CDR3 is made up of 13 amino acids. Germline V CDR1 and CDR2: GTSNPN, SVGIG (reference sequence). V dropped 8 bases and J dropped 6 bases, with 14 bases sitting between them. CDR3 protein: CAHRGAPNSPLHF. DNA for the CDR3: TGTGCCCACCGGGGGGCACCTAATTCACCCCTCCACTTT.

The chain is built from TRBV18 and TRBJ2-2; perhaps TRBD1 as D (6 bases). In germline, CDR1 is KGHSH, CDR2 LQKENI. The CDR3 sequence is 15 residues long. The V gene lost 3 bases and the J gene lost 3 bases, with 11 bases spanning the gap. Here the CDR3 reads CASSPEDSYTGELFF. The DNA of the CDR3 is TGTGCCAGCTCACCCGAGGACAGTTACACCGGGGAGCTGTTTTTT. The entire variable domain, with the rest obtained from reference TRBV18 and TRBJ2-2, is as follows: NAGVMQNPRHLVRRRGQEARLRCSPMKGHSHVYWYRQLPEEGLKFMVYLQKENIIDESGMPKERFSAEFPKEGPSILRIQQVVRGDSAAYFCASSPEDSYTGELFFGEGSRLTVL.